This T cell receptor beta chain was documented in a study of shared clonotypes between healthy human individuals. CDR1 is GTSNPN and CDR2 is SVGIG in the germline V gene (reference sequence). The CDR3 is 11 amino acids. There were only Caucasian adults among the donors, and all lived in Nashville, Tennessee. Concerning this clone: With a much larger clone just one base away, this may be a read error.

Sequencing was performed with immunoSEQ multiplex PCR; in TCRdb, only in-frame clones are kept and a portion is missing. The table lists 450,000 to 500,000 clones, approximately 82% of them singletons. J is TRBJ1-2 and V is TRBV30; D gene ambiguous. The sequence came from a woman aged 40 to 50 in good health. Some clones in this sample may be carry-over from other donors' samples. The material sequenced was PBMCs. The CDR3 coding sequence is TGTGCCTGGGGTGTCTATAGCGGCTACACCTTC. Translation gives CAWGVYSGYTF.